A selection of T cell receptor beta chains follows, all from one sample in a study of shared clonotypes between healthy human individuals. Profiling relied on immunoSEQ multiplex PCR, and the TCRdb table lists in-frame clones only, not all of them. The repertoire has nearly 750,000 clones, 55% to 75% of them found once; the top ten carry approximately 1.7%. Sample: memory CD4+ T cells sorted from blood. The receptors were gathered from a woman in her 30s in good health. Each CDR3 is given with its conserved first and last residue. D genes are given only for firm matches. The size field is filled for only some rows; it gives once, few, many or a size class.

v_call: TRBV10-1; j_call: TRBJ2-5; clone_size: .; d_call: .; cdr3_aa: CASSRGFQETQYF; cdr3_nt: TGCGCCAGCAGCCGGGGGTTCCAAGAGACCCAGTACTTC
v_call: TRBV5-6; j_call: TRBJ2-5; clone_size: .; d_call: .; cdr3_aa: CASSLVLDPETQYF; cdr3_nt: TGTGCCAGCAGCTTGGTTTTAGATCCGGAGACCCAGTACTTC
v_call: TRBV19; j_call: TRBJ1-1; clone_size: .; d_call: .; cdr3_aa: CASSSYTQDTEAFF; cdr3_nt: TGTGCCAGTAGTTCGTACACCCAGGACACTGAAGCTTTCTTT
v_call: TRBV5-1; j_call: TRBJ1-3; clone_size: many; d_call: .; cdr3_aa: CASSLETGTSGNTIYF; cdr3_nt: TGCGCCAGCAGCTTGGAGACAGGCACCTCTGGAAACACCATATATTTT
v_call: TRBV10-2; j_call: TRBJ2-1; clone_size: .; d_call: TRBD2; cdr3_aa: CASSENQLAGGRNEQFF; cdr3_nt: TGCGCCAGCAGCGAAAACCAACTAGCGGGAGGGCGTAATGAGCAGTTCTTC
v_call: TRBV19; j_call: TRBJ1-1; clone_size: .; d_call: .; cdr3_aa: CASSTEAGEAFF; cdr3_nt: TGTGCCAGTAGTACCGAGGCGGGTGAAGCTTTCTTT
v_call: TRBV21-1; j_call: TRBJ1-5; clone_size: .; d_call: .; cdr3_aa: CASSNLSTSGGVGQPQHF; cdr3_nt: TGTGCCAGCAGCAATCTTTCGACCTCGGGGGGGGTAGGCCAGCCCCAGCATTTT
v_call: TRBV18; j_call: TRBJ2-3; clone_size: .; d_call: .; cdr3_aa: CASSLTSTDTQYF; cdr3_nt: TGTGCCAGCTCGCTAACTAGCACAGATACGCAGTATTTT
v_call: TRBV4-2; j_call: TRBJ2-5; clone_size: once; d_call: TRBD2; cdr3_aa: CASSLQAASGEETQYF; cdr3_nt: TGTGCCAGCAGCCTACAAGCAGCTAGCGGGGAAGAGACCCAGTACTTC
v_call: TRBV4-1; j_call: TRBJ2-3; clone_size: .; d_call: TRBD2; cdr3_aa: CASSTWTSGDTQYF; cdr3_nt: TGCGCCAGCAGCACCTGGACTAGCGGAGATACGCAGTATTTT
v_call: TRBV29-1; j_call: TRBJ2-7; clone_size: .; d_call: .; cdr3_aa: CSVEDLSSLSSYEQYF; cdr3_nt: TGCAGCGTTGAAGATCTCTCCAGCCTTAGCTCCTACGAGCAGTACTTC
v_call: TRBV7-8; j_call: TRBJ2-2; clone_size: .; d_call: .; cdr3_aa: CASSLNRWPSGELFF; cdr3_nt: TGTGCCAGCAGCTTGAACAGGTGGCCGTCCGGGGAGCTGTTTTTT
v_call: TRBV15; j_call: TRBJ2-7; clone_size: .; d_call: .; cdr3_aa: CATSITSSRYEQYF; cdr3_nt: TGTGCCACCAGCATTACTAGTTCTCGATACGAGCAGTACTTC
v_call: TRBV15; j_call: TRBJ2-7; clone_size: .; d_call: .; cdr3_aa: CATSKTGEAYEQYF; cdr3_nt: TGTGCCACCAGCAAAACAGGGGAGGCCTACGAGCAGTACTTC
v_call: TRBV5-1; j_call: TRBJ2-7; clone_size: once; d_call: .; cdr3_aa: CASSQGQLEQYF; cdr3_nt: TGCGCCAGCAGCCAAGGACAGCTTGAGCAGTACTTC
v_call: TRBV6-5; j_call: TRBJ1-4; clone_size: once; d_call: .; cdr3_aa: CASKMGATNEKLFF; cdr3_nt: TGTGCCAGCAAAATGGGCGCAACTAATGAAAAACTGTTTTTT
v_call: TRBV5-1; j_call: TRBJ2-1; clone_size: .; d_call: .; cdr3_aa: CASSPFGGRNNEQFF; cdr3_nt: TGCGCCAGCAGCCCTTTCGGTGGGCGTAACAATGAGCAGTTCTTC
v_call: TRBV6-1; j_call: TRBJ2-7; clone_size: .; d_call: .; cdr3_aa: CASSISSGAIYEQYF; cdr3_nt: TGTGCCAGCAGCATTAGCTCGGGGGCTATCTACGAGCAGTACTTC
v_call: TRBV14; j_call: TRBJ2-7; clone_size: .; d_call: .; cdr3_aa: CASSQGLTGSYEQYF; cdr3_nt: TGTGCCAGCAGCCAAGGGCTTACAGGGTCCTACGAGCAGTACTTC
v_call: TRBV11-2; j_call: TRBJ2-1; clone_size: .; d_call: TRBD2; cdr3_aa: CASSLTSGYNEQFF; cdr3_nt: TGTGCCAGCAGCTTGACTAGCGGGTACAATGAGCAGTTCTTC
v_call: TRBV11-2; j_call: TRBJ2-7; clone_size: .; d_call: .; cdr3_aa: CASSHDRFYEQYF; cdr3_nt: TGTGCCAGCAGCCACGACCGTTTCTACGAGCAGTACTTC
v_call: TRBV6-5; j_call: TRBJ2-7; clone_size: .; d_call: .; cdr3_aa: CASSTSGQSYEQYF; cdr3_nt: .
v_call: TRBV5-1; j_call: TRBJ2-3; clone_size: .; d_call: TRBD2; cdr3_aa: CASTPLAGTSTDTQYF; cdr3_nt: TGCGCCAGCACCCCCCTAGCGGGAACTAGCACAGATACGCAGTATTTT
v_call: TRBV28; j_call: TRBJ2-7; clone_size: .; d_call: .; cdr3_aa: CASRPFGTETYEQYF; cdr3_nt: TGTGCCAGCAGACCCTTTGGTACGGAGACCTACGAGCAGTACTTC
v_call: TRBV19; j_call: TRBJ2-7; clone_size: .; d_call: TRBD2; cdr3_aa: CASSTGLAAPYEQYF; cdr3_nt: TGTGCCAGTAGTACCGGACTAGCGGCTCCCTACGAGCAGTACTTC
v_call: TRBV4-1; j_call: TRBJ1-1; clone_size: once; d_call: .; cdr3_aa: CASSQESGWTLNTEAFF; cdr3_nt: TGCGCCAGCAGCCAAGAGTCTGGGTGGACATTGAACACTGAAGCTTTCTTT
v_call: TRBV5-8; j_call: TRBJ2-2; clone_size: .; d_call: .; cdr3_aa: CASSPTAGGAANTGELFF; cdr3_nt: TGTGCCAGCAGCCCTACGGCAGGGGGGGCGGCGAACACCGGGGAGCTGTTTTTT
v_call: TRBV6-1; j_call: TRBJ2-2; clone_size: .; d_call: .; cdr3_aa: CASSEEWRVGTGELFF; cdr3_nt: TGTGCCAGCAGTGAAGAATGGAGAGTGGGGACCGGGGAGCTGTTTTTT